This T cell receptor beta chain was recovered during a study of beta chain features in type 1 diabetes. Study conclusions and caveats: The naive, central memory and Treg TCRB repertoires showed an apparent similarity that was greater among patients than among healthy donors. There was a moderate but significant shortening of TCRB CDR3s in all four CD4+ subsets of Type 1 diabetes patients.

The CDR3 totals 11 residues. Trimming stripped 6 bases from V and 8 bases from J, with 13 bases between. Germline V CDR1 and CDR2: DFQATT, SNEGSKA (reference sequence). This clone was observed a handful of times. Its target is unknown. Isolated RNA was reverse transcribed in full, so expressed TCRB transcripts were sequenced. Mean read depth for naive, central memory and regulatory T cell samples was about 3.4 million reads. The protocol was immunoSEQ multiplex PCR, while the TCRdb copy is restricted to in-frame clones and leaves out a portion. Here the sample spans 120,000 to 150,000 clones, 6.9% being singletons.

The source material was central memory CD4+ T cells from blood. V and J are TRBV20-1 and TRBJ1-2, with a possible D match to TRBD1 (5 bases). The source is a woman under 40 in good health. The CDR3 sequence is CSAYAGWGYTF. The CDR3 DNA sequence: TGCAGTGCCTATGCAGGGTGGGGCTACACCTTC.